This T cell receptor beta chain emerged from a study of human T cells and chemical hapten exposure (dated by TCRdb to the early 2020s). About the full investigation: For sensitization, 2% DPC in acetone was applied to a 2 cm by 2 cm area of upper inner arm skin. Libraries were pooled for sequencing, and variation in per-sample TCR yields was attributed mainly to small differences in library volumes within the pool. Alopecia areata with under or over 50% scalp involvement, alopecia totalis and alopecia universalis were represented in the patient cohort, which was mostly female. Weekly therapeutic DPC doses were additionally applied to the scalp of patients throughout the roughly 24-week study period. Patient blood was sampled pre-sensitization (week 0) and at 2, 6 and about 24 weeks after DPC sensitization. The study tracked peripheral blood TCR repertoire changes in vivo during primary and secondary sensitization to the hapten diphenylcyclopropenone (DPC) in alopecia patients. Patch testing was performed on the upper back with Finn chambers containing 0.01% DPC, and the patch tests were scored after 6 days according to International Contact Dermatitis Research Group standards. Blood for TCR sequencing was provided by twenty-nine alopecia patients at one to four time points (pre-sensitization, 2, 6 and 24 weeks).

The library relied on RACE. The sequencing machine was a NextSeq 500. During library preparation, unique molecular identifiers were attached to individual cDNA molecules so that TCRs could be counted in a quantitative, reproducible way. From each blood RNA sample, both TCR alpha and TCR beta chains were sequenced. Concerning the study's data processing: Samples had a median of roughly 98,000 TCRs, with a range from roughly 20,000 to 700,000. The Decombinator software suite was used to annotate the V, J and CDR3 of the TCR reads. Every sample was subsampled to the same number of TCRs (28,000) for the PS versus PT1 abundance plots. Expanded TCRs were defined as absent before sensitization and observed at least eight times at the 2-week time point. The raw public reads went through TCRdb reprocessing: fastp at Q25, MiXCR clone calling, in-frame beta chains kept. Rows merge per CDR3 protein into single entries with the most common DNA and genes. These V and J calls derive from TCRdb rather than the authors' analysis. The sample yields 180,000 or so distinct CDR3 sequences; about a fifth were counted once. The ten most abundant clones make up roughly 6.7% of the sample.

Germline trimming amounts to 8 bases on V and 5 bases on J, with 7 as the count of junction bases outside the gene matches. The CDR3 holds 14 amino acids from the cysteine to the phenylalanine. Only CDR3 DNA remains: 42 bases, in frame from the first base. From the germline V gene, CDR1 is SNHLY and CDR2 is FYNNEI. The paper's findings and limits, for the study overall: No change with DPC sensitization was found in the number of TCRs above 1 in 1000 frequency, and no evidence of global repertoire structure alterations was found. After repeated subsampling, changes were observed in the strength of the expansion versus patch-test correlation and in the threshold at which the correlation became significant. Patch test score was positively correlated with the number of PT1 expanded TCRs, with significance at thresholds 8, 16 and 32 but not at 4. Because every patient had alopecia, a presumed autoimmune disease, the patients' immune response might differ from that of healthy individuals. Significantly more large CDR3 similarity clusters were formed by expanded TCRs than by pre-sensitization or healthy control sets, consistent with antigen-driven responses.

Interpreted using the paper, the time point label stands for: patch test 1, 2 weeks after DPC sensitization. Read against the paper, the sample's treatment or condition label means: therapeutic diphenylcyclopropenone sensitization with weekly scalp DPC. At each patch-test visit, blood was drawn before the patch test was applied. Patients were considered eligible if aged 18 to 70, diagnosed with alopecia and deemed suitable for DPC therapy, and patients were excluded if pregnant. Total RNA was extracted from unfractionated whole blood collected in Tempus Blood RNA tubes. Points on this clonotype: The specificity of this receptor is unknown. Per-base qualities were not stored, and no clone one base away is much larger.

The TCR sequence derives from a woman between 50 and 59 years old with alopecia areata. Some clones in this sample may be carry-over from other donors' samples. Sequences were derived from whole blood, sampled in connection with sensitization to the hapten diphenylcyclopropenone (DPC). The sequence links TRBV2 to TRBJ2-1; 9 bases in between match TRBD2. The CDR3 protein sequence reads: CASRRLADHNEQFF. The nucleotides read TGTGCCAGCCGGCGACTAGCGGATCACAATGAGCAGTTCTTC.